One TCR beta chain is described in this entry. Its antigen is as yet unknown. The sample comes from a study of siplizumab effects on memory and regulatory T cells. Overall study results and limits: The mapping of alloreactive clones to unstimulated subsets covered only a minor fraction of them. Naive T cell populations appeared to exhibit greater diversity than memory cells and appeared to be major alloresponse contributors. Treatment with siplizumab left mappable alloreactive CD4+ clones averaging roughly 69% Treg-derived, compared with 25% to 30% in controls.

Per sample, the assay covered about 10^5 TCR templates. Generated by immunoSEQ multiplex PCR, the TCRdb table keeps only in-frame clones and is missing some. The repertoire holds roughly 50,000 clones, with 87% as singletons. CDR1 is LNHDA, CDR2 SQIVND, per germline (reference sequence). CDR3 length equals 15 residues. Trimming cost V 2 bases and J 8 bases; bases outside gene matches: 5. The specimen sequenced was naive CD8+ T cells sorted from blood. The source is a human donor in good health. The gene calls are TRBV19 and TRBJ2-1; TRBD1 matches 11 bases. The CDR3 nucleotides read TGTGCCAGTAGTATACTCCCGGGACAGGGGGATGAGCAGTTCTTC. It is translated as CASSILPGQGDEQFF.